The clone carrying this TCR beta chain showed up just a few times. Its matching antigen is unknown. Synthesis of TCR cDNA relied on 5'RACE template switching, which attached a universal primer site and UMIs. MiXCR was run by TCRdb on the 5' RACE reads, yielding one entry per CDR3 protein. The sample records around 320,000 distinct CDR3 sequences, approximately 10% being singletons. The data derive from a study of T cells after yellow fever vaccination. Germline V gene lookup returns CDR1 MNHEY and CDR2 SMNVEV (reference sequence). Trimming removed 6 bases at V and 0 bases at J, with 17 bases between. This CDR3 region has 17 residues. General study findings and limits: Abundant bulk-population clonotypes could contaminate the FACS-sorted repertoires. Post-booster repertoires again held most primary-vaccination clones (about 96% CD4, 75% to 90% CD8).

The TCR was taken from a man between 18 and 29 years old who received the YFV17D yellow fever vaccine. V gene TRBV27 combines with J gene TRBJ1-4, with D maybe TRBD1 (6 bases). Sequenced material: CD4+ T cells sorted from PBMCs, taken 5 days after the yellow fever booster vaccination. The CDR3, as DNA: TGTGCCAGCAGGCCGGGACAAAGGATCCCAACTAATGAAAAACTGTTTTTT. Its translation: CASRPGQRIPTNEKLFF.